Following are 28 T cell receptor beta chains from one sample sequenced in a study of cytomegalovirus exposure and HLA in healthy donors. The PCR employed 60 Vbeta primers together with 13 Jbeta primers. Sequencing used immunoSEQ multiplex PCR; TCRdb keeps in-frame clones, though not all of them. Counted here are about 160,000 clones, about 85% occurring once; the ten biggest clones make up around 6.9%. The sample was PBMCs. Every receptor here comes from a male donor in good health and CMV-seropositive.

V is TRBV6-5 and J is TRBJ2-1, with TRBD2 matching over 9 bases. The V segment lost 5 bases and the J segment 4 bases; nucleotides outside the gene matches: 6. Germline CDR1 MNHEY, CDR2 SVGAGI. The CDR3 is 15 amino acids. CDR3 DNA: TGTGCCAGCAGTCCCCTGCGGGAGGGATACAATGAGCAGTTCTTC. Protein product: CASSPLREGYNEQFF.

The V and J genes are TRBV6-5 and TRBJ1-2; D is possibly TRBD1 (5 bases). The CDR3 sequence is 13 residues long. The germline V gene has CDR1 MNHEY and CDR2 SVGAGI. V lost 7 bases and J lost 8, with 17 bases in between. This CDR3 is CASMGEGGGGYTF. The CDR3, as DNA: TGTGCCAGCATGGGGGAGGGAGGTGGGGGCTACACCTTC.

This clone was detected only once. The sample has other DNA sequences that encode this CDR3 too. This rearrangement joins TRBV5-6 to TRBJ2-2; perhaps TRBD1 as D (6 bases). The CDR3 loop spans 13 amino acids. The V gene's germline CDR1 is SGHDT and CDR2 YYEEEE. The V end was cut by 4 bases, the J end by 5 bases, with 9 bases between. The CDR3, as DNA: TGTGCCAGCAGCCGTAGGGGGACCGGGGAGCTGTTTTTT. Translation: CASSRRGTGELFF.

The J gene is TRBJ2-7, the V gene TRBV6-5; D gene unclear. Germline V gene data show CDR1 as MNHEY and CDR2 as SVGAGI. The CDR3 is made up of 14 amino acids. The V gene lost 0 bases and the J gene lost 7 bases, with 13 bases spanning the gap. In nucleotides, the CDR3 is TGTGCCAGCAGTTACTCGCGGCCCAGCCTGGAGCAGTACTTC. Amino acid sequence: CASSYSRPSLEQYF.

This chain joins TRBV9 and TRBJ2-7, with TRBD1 as a possible D gene (5 bases). V lost 6 bases, J lost 1 base, and 17 bases lay in between. CDR3 length equals 15 residues. CDR1 SGDLS and CDR2 YYNGEE come from the germline V gene. The CDR3, as DNA: TGTGCCAGCACCTTCCGCTTGGACAAGTCCTACGAGCAGTACTTC. Its protein product is CASTFRLDKSYEQYF.

This chain uses TRBV6-1 with TRBJ2-7, with D perhaps TRBD2 (6 bases). The length of the CDR3 is 16 residues. Germline lookup yields CDR1 MNHNS and CDR2 SASEGT. V was pared by 4 bases and J by 0 bases, with 16 bases between. CDR3 sequence: CASSGAPQRASYEQYF. CDR3 DNA sequence: TGTGCCAGCAGTGGGGCCCCCCAGCGGGCCTCCTACGAGCAGTACTTC.

The chain is built from TRBV7-8 and TRBJ1-1, with D perhaps matching TRBD1 (5 bases). The CDR3 extends over 14 amino acids. Germline assignment: CDR1 SGHVS and CDR2 FQNEAQ. The V end was cut by 5 bases, the J end by 0 bases, with 10 bases between. The CDR3 loop is CASSGGTVNTEAFF. The CDR3 bases are TGTGCCAGCAGCGGGGGGACGGTGAACACTGAAGCTTTCTTT. Full variable domain (remainder filled in from reference TRBV7-8 and TRBJ1-1): GAGVSQSPRYKVAKRGQDVALRCDPISGHVSLFWYQQALGQGPEFLTYFQNEAQLDKSGLPSDRFFAERPEGSVSTLKIQRTQQEDSAVYLCASSGGTVNTEAFFGQGTRLTVV.

The chain joins TRBV6-5 to TRBJ2-1, with 14 positions matching TRBD2. The V and J ends lost 7 bases and 8 bases, in that order; junction bases with no gene match: 7. The CDR3 totals 15 residues. Germline values: CDR1 MNHEY, CDR2 SVGAGI. CDR3 region: CASTRGTSGSYEQFF. CDR3 DNA sequence: TGTGCCAGCACAAGAGGGACTAGCGGGAGTTATGAGCAGTTCTTC.

This clone has a single count. This chain links TRBV27 with TRBJ2-7; TRBD2 agrees at 10 bases. CDR3 length: 15 amino acids. The V gene end was trimmed by 6 bases and the J gene end by 4 bases; junction bases not matched to a gene: 9. From germline, CDR1 is MNHEY and CDR2 SMNVEV (reference sequence). CDR3 residues: CASSRSGRAEYEQYF. The CDR3 coding sequence is TGTGCCAGCAGCCGAAGCGGGAGGGCGGAATACGAGCAGTACTTC.

The chain uses TRBV30 and TRBJ1-1, with 10 bases matching TRBD1. The V and J ends lost 1 base and 0 bases, in that order; junction bases with no gene match: 5. The CDR3 totals 16 residues. Germline assignment: CDR1 GTSNPN and CDR2 SVGIG (reference sequence). CDR3 sequence reads: CAWSAGTGEMNTEAFF. DNA for the CDR3: TGTGCCTGGAGTGCCGGGACAGGGGAGATGAACACTGAAGCTTTCTTT.

The chain joins TRBV5-1 to TRBJ2-1, with 12 bases that match TRBD2. This CDR3 comprises 14 residues. J was trimmed by 2 bases and V by 7 bases; bases with no gene match: 1. The germline CDR1 and CDR2 sequences are SGHRS and YFSETQ. The CDR3 here is CASRLAGAYNEQFF. The CDR3 DNA reads TGCGCCAGCCGACTAGCGGGGGCCTACAATGAGCAGTTCTTC.

This clone was seen a handful of times. The CDR3 bases are TGCGCCAGCAGCGTGGACACCAACTATGGCTACACCTTC. It is translated as CASSVDTNYGYTF. This chain uses TRBV5-1 with TRBJ1-2; maybe TRBD1 (5 bases). CDR1 SGHRS and CDR2 YFSETQ come from the germline V gene. V was clipped by 4 bases and J by 2 bases, with 9 bases between them. The CDR3 contains 13 residues. The variable domain in full, completed from reference TRBV5-1 and TRBJ1-2, reads KAGVTQTPRYLIKTRGQQVTLSCSPISGHRSVSWYQQTPGQGLQFLFEYFSETQRNKGNFPGRFSGRQFSNSRSEMNVSTLELGDSALYLCASSVDTNYGYTFGSGTRLTVV.

The CDR3, as DNA: TGTGCCAGCAGTTTTTTTAAGGGGTCGAATCAGCCCCAGCATTTT. This sequence encodes CASSFFKGSNQPQHF. The chain carries TRBV28 and TRBJ1-5, with a weak D call TRBD1 (5 bases). Trimming pared 3 bases from V and 4 bases from J, leaving 13 bases between. The germline V gene encodes CDR1 MDHEN and CDR2 SYDVKM. This CDR3 region has 15 residues.

The V call is TRBV27, the J call TRBJ2-7, with TRBD2 as a possible D gene (5 bases). Germline assignment: CDR1 MNHEY and CDR2 SMNVEV (reference sequence). Trimming removed 10 bases from V and 1 base from J, with 14 bases in between. CDR3 size: 13 residues. The CDR3, as DNA: TGTGCCACCATCTCGGGAACTTCCTACGAGCAGTACTTC. Its protein is CATISGTSYEQYF.

This clone was counted a few times. The chain has TRBV9 and TRBJ2-2, with 10 bases identical to TRBD2. This CDR3 contains 14 residues. Looked up from germline, CDR1 is SGDLS and CDR2 is YYNGEE. V gave up 4 bases and J gave up 6 bases; unmatched junction bases: 3. The CDR3 coding sequence is TGTGCCAGCAGCCCGGGACTAGCGTCCGGGGAGCTGTTTTTT. Its translation: CASSPGLASGELFF.

V gene TRBV27 combines with J gene TRBJ2-7, with 7 bases lining up with TRBD2. The CDR3 has 14 residues. Germline lookup yields CDR1 MNHEY and CDR2 SMNVEV (reference sequence). J was trimmed by 5 bases and V by 6 bases; bases with no gene match: 10. The CDR3 is CASSREASGDEQYF. The CDR3, as DNA: TGTGCCAGCAGCCGAGAGGCTAGCGGAGACGAGCAGTACTTC.

The chain is built from TRBV30 and TRBJ2-3, with 11 bases fitting TRBD2. Germline assignment: CDR1 GTSNPN and CDR2 SVGIG (reference sequence). The CDR3 length is 16 residues. Trimming took 1 base from V and 4 from J; bases not matched to a gene: 7. As DNA, the CDR3 is TGTGCCTGGAGTGCGCCGTCTAGCGGGAGGCCAGATACGCAGTATTTT. Its protein product is CAWSAPSSGRPDTQYF.

This chain connects TRBV21-1 to TRBJ1-2; the DNA was not used to check the table's D call, TRBD1. TRBV21-1 is termed a pseudogene. This CDR3 spans 15 amino acids. CDR3 nucleotides: TGTGCCAGCAGCAAAGAGGGGACACTTCGGTATGGCTACACCTTC. Translation: CASSKEGTLRYGYTF.

CDR3 protein: CASSPTGTGGLSFF. In nucleotides, the CDR3 is TGTGCCAGCAGTCCAACCGGGACAGGGGGCCTGTCTTTCTTT. The chain carries TRBV11-3 and TRBJ1-1; 12 bases are a match to TRBD1. Germline V gene data show CDR1 as SGHNT and CDR2 as YENEEA. This CDR3 is 14 amino acids long. V gave up 6 bases and J gave up 12 bases; unmatched junction bases: 11.

The chain employs TRBV19 and TRBJ2-2; no reliable D call. CDR1 and CDR2 (germline): LNHDA, SQIVND (reference sequence). The CDR3 loop spans 14 amino acids. V lost 7 bases and J 0 bases, leaving 9 bases between the germline ends. This chain's CDR3 is CASKEHSNTGELFF. CDR3 DNA sequence: TGTGCCAGTAAAGAGCATTCGAACACCGGGGAGCTGTTTTTT.

Details on this clone: Other DNA sequences in this specimen translate into the identical CDR3. The chain joins TRBV27 to TRBJ2-1, with D possibly TRBD2 on 5 matching bases. Germline V gene sequence: CDR1 MNHEY, CDR2 SMNVEV (reference sequence). The CDR3 has 14 amino acids. V lost 6 bases and J lost 5, with 14 bases in between. The CDR3 DNA is TGTGCCAGCAGAACTAGGGCCTTGGACAATGAGCAGTTCTTC. Translated: CASRTRALDNEQFF.

For the CDR3, the DNA is TGCAGCGTGTCCGTCGGGAGCCACGAGCAGTACTTC. Amino acid sequence: CSVSVGSHEQYF. The rearrangement links TRBV29-1 to TRBJ2-7; D may be TRBD2 (6 bases). Germline V CDR1 and CDR2: SQVTM, ANQGSEA. Trimming pared 6 bases from V and 5 bases from J, leaving 14 bases between. The CDR3 has 12 amino acids.

This chain connects TRBV11-3 to TRBJ2-7, with 9 bases aligning to TRBD2. This CDR3 contains 15 residues. Germline V gives CDR1 SGHNT, CDR2 YENEEA. V was clipped by 5 bases and J by 2 bases; unmatched bases: 7. The CDR3 loop is CASSPTSGLPYEQYF. The CDR3 coding sequence is TGTGCCAGCAGCCCAACTAGCGGGCTTCCCTACGAGCAGTACTTC.

The V and J genes are TRBV6-6 and TRBJ1-1; D is undetermined. V lost 4 bases to trimming and J lost 8 bases, with 8 bases between them. Germline values: CDR1 MNHNY, CDR2 SVGAGI (reference sequence). The CDR3 length is 11 residues. CDR3 sequence reads: CASSLGREAFF. CDR3 DNA: TGTGCCAGCAGTTTGGGGAGAGAAGCTTTCTTT.

The gene calls are TRBV5-1 and TRBJ1-6; TRBD1 matches at 7 bases. The CDR3 has 14 residues. The germline CDR1 and CDR2 sequences are SGHRS and YFSETQ. The trim removed 3 bases at V and 7 bases at J, leaving 4 bases unmatched. The CDR3 loop reads CASSWDSQNSPLHF. CDR3 sequence (DNA): TGCGCCAGCAGCTGGGACAGTCAAAATTCACCCCTCCACTTT.

The rearrangement links TRBV7-2 to TRBJ1-1; D remains unclear. The CDR3 is 15 amino acids. The germline V gene has CDR1 SGHTA and CDR2 FQGNSA. V lost 5 bases to trimming and J lost 3 bases, with 16 bases between them. In DNA form, the CDR3 reads TGTGCCAGCAGCACGCAGACCGGGCGGGACACTGAAGCTTTCTTT. It specifies CASSTQTGRDTEAFF.

The chain employs TRBV25-1 and TRBJ2-1; D is ambiguous. V was pared by 6 bases and J by 3 bases, with 15 bases between. Germline CDR1 reads MGHDK; CDR2 reads SYGVNS. CDR3 length: 15 amino acids. The CDR3 loop reads CASSEGLEIYNEQFF. The DNA of the CDR3 is TGTGCCAGCAGCGAAGGCCTAGAGATCTACAATGAGCAGTTCTTC.

The DNA for the CDR3 is TGTGCCACCAGCAAGGTTGGACTCCAAGAGACCCAGTACTTC. This encodes CATSKVGLQETQYF. The V and J genes are TRBV15 and TRBJ2-5; possible D gene TRBD2, 5 bases. Per germline, CDR1 LNHNV and CDR2 YYDKDF (reference sequence). Trimming cost V 4 bases and J 1 base, with 10 bases left between them. There are 14 residues in the CDR3.